The subject of this entry is one T cell receptor (beta chain). In the original processing: How many nucleated cells were present was estimated from reference gene primer amplification. Clones were read by immunoSEQ multiplex PCR, and TCRdb kept only the in-frame ones, dropping some. Clonal size and the V and J genes are those of that table, whereas D and trimming came from the DNA. The sample contains some 250,000 clones, 81% of which appear only once. This record belongs to a study of blood T cell repertoires in COVID-19. As for the study in general: Samples taken during acute and convalescent COVID-19 were collected in the United States, Italy and Spain.

While infection was still active, Seattle patients were enrolled and then followed longitudinally. Looked up from germline, CDR1 is DFQATT and CDR2 is SNEGSKA (reference sequence). Trimming cost V 7 bases and J 8 bases; bases outside gene matches: 6. CDR3 length equals 11 residues. The genes are TRBV20-1 and TRBJ1-2, with 8 bases lining up with TRBD1. This clonotype was obtained from a woman older than 75 with COVID-19, enrolled during active disease. The specimen was peripheral blood. In nucleotides, the CDR3 is TGCAGTGTTCCGACAGGGGAAGGCTACACCTTC. This encodes CSVPTGEGYTF.